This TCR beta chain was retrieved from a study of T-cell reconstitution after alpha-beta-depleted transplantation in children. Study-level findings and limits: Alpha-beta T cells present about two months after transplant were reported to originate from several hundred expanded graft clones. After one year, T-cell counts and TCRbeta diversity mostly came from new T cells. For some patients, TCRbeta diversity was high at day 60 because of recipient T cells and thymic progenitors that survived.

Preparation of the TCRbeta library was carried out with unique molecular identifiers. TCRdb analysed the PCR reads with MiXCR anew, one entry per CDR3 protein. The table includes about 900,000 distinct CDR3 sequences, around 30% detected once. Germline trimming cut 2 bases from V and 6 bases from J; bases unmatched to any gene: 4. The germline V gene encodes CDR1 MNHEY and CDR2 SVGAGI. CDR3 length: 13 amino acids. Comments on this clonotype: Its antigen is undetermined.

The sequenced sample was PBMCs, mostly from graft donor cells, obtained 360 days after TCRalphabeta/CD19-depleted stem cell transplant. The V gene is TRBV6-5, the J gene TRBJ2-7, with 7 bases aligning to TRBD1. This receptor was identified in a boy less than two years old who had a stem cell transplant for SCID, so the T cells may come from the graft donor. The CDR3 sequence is CASSYAGGGEQYF. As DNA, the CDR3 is TGTGCCAGCAGTTACGCAGGGGGTGGCGAGCAGTACTTC.